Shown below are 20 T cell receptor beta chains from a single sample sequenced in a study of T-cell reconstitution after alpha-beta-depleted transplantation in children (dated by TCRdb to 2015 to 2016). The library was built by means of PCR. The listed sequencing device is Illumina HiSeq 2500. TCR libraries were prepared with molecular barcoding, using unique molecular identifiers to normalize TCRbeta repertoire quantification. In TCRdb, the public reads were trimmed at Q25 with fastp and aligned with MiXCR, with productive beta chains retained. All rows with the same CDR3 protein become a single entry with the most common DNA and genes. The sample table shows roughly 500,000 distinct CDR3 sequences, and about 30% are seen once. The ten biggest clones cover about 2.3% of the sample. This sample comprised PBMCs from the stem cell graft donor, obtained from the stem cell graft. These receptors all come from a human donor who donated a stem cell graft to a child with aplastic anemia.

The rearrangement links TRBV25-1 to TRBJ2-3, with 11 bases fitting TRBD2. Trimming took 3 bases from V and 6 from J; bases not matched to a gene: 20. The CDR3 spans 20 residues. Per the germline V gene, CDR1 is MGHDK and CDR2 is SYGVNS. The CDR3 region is CASSEKASGRPPVGVDTQYF. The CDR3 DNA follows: TGTGCCAGCAGTGAGAAAGCTAGCGGGAGGCCGCCTGTCGGTGTCGATACGCAGTATTTT.

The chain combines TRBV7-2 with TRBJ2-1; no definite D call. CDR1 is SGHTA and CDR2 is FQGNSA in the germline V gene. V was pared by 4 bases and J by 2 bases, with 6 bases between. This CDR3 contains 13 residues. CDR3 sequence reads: CASSSRPYNEQFF. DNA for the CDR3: TGTGCCAGCAGCTCTAGACCCTACAATGAGCAGTTCTTC.

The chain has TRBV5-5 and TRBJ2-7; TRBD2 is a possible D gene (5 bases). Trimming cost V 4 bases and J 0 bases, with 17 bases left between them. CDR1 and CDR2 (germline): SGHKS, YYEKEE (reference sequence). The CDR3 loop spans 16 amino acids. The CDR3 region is CASSPGLRQSSYEQYV. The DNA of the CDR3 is TGTGCCAGCAGCCCTGGACTGCGCCAGAGCTCCTACGAGCAGTACGTC.

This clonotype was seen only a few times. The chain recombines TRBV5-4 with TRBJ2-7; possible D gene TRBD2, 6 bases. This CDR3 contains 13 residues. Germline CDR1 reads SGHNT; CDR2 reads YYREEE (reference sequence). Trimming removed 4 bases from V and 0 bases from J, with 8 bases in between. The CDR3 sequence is CASSRDFSYEQYF. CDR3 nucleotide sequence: TGTGCCAGCAGCCGGGACTTCTCCTACGAGCAGTACTTC.

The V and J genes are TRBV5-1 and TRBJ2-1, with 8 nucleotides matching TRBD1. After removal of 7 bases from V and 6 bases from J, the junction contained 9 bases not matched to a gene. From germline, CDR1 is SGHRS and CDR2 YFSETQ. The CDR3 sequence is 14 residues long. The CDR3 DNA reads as TGCGCCAGCTACACGGGACAGGCCTCCAATGAGCAGTTCTTC. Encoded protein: CASYTGQASNEQFF.

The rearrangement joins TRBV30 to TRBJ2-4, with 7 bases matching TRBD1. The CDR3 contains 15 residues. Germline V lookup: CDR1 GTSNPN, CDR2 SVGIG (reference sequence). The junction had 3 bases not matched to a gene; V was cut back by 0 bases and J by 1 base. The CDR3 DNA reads TGTGCCTGGAGTGTAGGGGGCTACGCCAAAAACATTCAGTACTTC. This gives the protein CAWSVGGYAKNIQYF.

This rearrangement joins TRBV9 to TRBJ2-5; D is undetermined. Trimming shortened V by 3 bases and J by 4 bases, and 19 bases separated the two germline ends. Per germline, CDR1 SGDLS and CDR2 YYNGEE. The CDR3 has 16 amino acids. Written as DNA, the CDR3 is TGTGCCAGCAGCGGTACGGCGGTGGGTGTCGGAGAGACCCAGTACTTC. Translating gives CASSGTAVGVGETQYF.

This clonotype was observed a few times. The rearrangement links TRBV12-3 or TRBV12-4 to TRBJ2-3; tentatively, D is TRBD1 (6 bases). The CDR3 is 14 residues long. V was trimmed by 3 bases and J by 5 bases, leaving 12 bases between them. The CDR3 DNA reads TGTGCCAGCAGTTTTACGCAGGGGAGAGATACGCAGTATTTT. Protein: CASSFTQGRDTQYF.

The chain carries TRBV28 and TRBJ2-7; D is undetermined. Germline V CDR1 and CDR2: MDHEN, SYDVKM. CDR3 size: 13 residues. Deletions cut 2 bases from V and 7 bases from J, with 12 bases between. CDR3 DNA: TGTGCCAGCAGTTTAGGATCTCTAATAGAGCAGTACTTC. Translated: CASSLGSLIEQYF. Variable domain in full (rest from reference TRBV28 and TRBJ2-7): DVKVTQSSRYLVKRTGEKVFLECVQDMDHENMFWYRQDPGLGLRLIYFSYDVKMKEKGDIPEGYSVSREKKERFSLILESASTNQTSMYLCASSLGSLIEQYFGPGTRLTVT.

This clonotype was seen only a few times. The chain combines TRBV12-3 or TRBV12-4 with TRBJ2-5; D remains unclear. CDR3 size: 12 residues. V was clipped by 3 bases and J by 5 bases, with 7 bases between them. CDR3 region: CASSFFGETQYF. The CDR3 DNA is TGTGCCAGCAGTTTTTTTGGGGAGACCCAGTACTTC.

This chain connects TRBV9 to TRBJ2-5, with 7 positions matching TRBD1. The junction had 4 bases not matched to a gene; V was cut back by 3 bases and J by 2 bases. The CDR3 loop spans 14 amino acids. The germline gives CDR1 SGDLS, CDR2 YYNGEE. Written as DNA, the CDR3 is TGTGCCAGCAGCGGACAGGGCCAACAAGAGACCCAGTACTTC. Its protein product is CASSGQGQQETQYF.

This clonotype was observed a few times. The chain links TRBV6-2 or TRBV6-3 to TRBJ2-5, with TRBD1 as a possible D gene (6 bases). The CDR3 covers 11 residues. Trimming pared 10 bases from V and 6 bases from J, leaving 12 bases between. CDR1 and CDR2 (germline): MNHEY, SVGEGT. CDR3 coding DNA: TGTGCCACCGACCAGGGGAAGACCCAGTACTTC. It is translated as CATDQGKTQYF.

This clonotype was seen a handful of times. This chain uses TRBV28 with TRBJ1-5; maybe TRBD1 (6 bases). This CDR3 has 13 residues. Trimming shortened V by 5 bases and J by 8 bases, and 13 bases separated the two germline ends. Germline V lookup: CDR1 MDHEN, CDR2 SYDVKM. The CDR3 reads CASSAGVSKPQHF. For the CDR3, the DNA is TGTGCCAGCAGTGCAGGGGTCTCTAAGCCCCAGCATTTT.

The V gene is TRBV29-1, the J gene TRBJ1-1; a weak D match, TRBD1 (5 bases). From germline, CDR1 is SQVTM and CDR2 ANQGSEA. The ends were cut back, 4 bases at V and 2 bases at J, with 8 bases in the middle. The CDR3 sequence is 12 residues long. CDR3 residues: CSVARTNTEAFF. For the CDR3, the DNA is TGCAGCGTTGCACGGACAAACACTGAAGCTTTCTTT. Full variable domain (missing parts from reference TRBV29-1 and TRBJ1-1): SAVISQKPSRDICQRGTSLTIQCQVDSQVTMMFWYRQQPGQSLTLIATANQGSEATYESGFVIDKFPISRPNLTFSTLTVSNMSPEDSSIYLCSVARTNTEAFFGQGTRLTVV.

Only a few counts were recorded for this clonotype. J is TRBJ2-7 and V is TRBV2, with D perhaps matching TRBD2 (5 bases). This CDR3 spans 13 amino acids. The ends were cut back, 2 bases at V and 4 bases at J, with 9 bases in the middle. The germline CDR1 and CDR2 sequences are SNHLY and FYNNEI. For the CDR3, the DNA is TGTGCCAGCAGTGAACTGAGGGTGTACGAGCAGTACTTC. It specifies CASSELRVYEQYF.

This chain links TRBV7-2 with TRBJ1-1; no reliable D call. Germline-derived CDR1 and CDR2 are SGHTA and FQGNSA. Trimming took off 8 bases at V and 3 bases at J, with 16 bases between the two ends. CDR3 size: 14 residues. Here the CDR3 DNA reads TGTGCCAGCTCGTCAGCCCATAAGGACACTGAAGCTTTCTTT. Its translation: CASSSAHKDTEAFF.

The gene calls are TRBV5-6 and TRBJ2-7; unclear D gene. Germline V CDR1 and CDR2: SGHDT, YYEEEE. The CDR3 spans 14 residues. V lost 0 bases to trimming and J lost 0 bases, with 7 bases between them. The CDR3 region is CASSLATYSYEQYF. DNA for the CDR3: TGTGCCAGCAGCTTGGCAACATACTCCTACGAGCAGTACTTC.

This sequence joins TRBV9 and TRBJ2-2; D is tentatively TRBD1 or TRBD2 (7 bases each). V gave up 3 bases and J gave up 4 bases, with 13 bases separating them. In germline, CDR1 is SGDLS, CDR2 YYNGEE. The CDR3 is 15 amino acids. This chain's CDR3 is CASSAREGATGELFF. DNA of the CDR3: TGTGCCAGCAGCGCGAGGGAGGGGGCCACCGGGGAGCTGTTTTTT. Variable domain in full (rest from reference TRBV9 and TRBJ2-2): DSGVTQTPKHLITATGQRVTLRCSPRSGDLSVYWYQQSLDQGLQFLIQYYNGEERAKGNILERFSAQQFPDLHSELNLSSLELGDSALYFCASSAREGATGELFFGEGSRLTVL.

CDR3 coding DNA: TGTGCCAGCAGTTACGGCGGGACTAGCGGGGACAATGAGCAGTTCTTC. It yields the protein CASSYGGTSGDNEQFF. The chain couples TRBV6-5 to TRBJ2-1, with 13 bases aligning to TRBD2. The CDR3 extends over 16 amino acids. The germline CDR1 and CDR2 sequences are MNHEY and SVGAGI. J lost 5 bases, V lost 2 bases, and 3 bases had no gene match.

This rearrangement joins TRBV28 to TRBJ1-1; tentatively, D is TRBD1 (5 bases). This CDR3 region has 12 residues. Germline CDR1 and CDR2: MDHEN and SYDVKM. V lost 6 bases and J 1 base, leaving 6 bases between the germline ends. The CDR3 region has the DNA TGTGCCAGCAGGGGACCGAACACTGAAGCTTTCTTT. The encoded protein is CASRGPNTEAFF. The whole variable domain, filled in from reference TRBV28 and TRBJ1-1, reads DVKVTQSSRYLVKRTGEKVFLECVQDMDHENMFWYRQDPGLGLRLIYFSYDVKMKEKGDIPEGYSVSREKKERFSLILESASTNQTSMYLCASRGPNTEAFFGQGTRLTVV.